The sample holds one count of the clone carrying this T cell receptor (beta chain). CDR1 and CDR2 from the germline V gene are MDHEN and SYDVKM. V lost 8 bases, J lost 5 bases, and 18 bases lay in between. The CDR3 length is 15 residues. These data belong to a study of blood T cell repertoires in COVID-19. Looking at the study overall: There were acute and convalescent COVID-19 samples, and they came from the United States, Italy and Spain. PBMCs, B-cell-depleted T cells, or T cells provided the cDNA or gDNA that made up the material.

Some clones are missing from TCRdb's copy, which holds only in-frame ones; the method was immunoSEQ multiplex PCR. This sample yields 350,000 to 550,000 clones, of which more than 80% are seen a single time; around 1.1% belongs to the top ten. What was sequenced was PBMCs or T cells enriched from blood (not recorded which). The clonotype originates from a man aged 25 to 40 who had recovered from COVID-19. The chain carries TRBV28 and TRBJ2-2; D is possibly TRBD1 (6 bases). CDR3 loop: CASLPSGAGTGELFF. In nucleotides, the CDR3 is TGTGCCAGCCTACCTTCAGGGGCGGGTACCGGGGAGCTGTTTTTT. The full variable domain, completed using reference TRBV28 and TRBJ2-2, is DVKVTQSSRYLVKRTGEKVFLECVQDMDHENMFWYRQDPGLGLRLIYFSYDVKMKEKGDIPEGYSVSREKKERFSLILESASTNQTSMYLCASLPSGAGTGELFFGEGSRLTVL.